These 24 T cell receptor beta chains were sequenced from one sample in a study of human T cells and chemical hapten exposure. TCRdb re-analysed the RACE reads in MiXCR, keeping a single row per CDR3 protein. The sample lists 150,000 to 200,000 distinct CDR3 sequences; more than 12% were seen once. The time point here: patch test 1, 2 weeks after DPC sensitization. Described treatment: therapeutic diphenylcyclopropenone sensitization with weekly scalp DPC. The specimen was whole blood, collected in connection with sensitization to the hapten diphenylcyclopropenone (DPC). The origin of the receptors is a woman between 25 and 40 years old with alopecia areata. Some clones in this sample may be carry-over from other donors' samples.

This clonotype came up many times. This chain uses TRBV9 with TRBJ2-2; a possible D gene is TRBD2 (5 bases). V gave up 0 bases and J gave up 7 bases, with 10 bases separating them. The CDR3 runs 14 residues. CDR1 is SGDLS and CDR2 is YYNGEE in the germline V gene. The CDR3 bases are TGTGCCAGCAGCGTAGGGGAGTATGGCGGGGAGCTGTTTTTT. Encoded protein: CASSVGEYGGELFF.

In this sample, this clonotype turned up a few times. The chain couples TRBV27 to TRBJ1-6, with D possibly matching TRBD1 (6 bases). The germline CDR1 and CDR2 sequences are MNHEY and SMNVEV (reference sequence). This CDR3 region has 14 residues. Trimming stripped 3 bases from V and 5 bases from J, with 8 bases between. CDR3 in amino acids: CASSFRDNNSPLHF. CDR3 nucleotides: TGTGCCAGCAGTTTCCGGGACAATAATTCACCCCTCCACTTT.

This rearrangement joins TRBV12-3 or TRBV12-4 to TRBJ2-7; D remains unclear. V gave up 2 bases and J gave up 6 bases, with 8 bases separating them. This CDR3 has 12 residues. The CDR3 DNA reads as TGTGCCAGCAGTTTAAACCTCTCCGAGCAGTACTTC. Translation gives CASSLNLSEQYF.

The rearrangement links TRBV28 to TRBJ1-6; D gene ambiguous. Germline lookup yields CDR1 MDHEN and CDR2 SYDVKM. Trimming cost V 3 bases and J 5 bases, with 14 bases left between them. This CDR3 is built from 16 residues. The CDR3 here is CASSFLPAVNNSPLHF. The CDR3 DNA sequence: TGTGCCAGCAGTTTTTTACCGGCAGTCAATAATTCACCCCTCCACTTT.

This clonotype turned up a few times. V is TRBV7-2 and J is TRBJ1-5; 12 bases align to TRBD1. Germline-derived CDR1 and CDR2 are SGHTA and FQGNSA. J gave up 6 bases and V 5 bases, and 8 bases lay outside the gene matches. This CDR3 contains 16 residues. CDR3 in DNA: TGTGCCAGCAGCGGTTCCGGGACAGGGGGCGGTCAGCCCCAGCATTTT. Translated: CASSGSGTGGGQPQHF.

This clonotype occurred a few times. This CDR3 is CASRGTYNEQFF. The DNA of the CDR3 is TGTGCCAGCAGAGGAACCTACAATGAGCAGTTCTTC. The genes are TRBV14 and TRBJ2-1, with D hard to call. Looked up from germline, CDR1 is SGHDN and CDR2 is FVKESK. The CDR3 is 12 amino acids. V lost 6 bases to trimming and J lost 2 bases, with 5 bases between them.

This clonotype has at least ten counts. J is TRBJ2-1 and V is TRBV7-9; D not resolved. Trimming took off 3 bases at V and 14 bases at J, with 14 bases between the two ends. Germline loops: CDR1 SEHNR, CDR2 FQNEAQ (reference sequence). The CDR3 has 12 residues. The DNA of the CDR3 is TGTGCCAGCAGCTTGTCCGGCTCTAGTAAGTTCTTC. Encoded protein: CASSLSGSSKFF.

This chain links TRBV28 with TRBJ2-7; no clear D. The CDR3 sequence is 15 residues long. Germline CDR1 and CDR2: MDHEN and SYDVKM. Trimming stripped 6 bases from V and 0 bases from J, with 15 bases between. The CDR3 loop is CASSSTPISSYEQYF. The DNA of the CDR3 is TGTGCCAGCAGCTCGACACCGATAAGCTCCTACGAGCAGTACTTC.

The chain combines TRBV19 with TRBJ1-5; D is uncertain. V lost 2 bases, J lost 0 bases, and 5 bases lay in between. From germline, CDR1 is LNHDA and CDR2 SQIVND (reference sequence). The CDR3 totals 14 residues. CDR3 bases: TGTGCCAGTAGTATAACTGCTAGCAATCAGCCCCAGCATTTT. It yields the protein CASSITASNQPQHF.

There are a few counts of this clonotype. The chain carries TRBV14 and TRBJ2-5; D is uncertain. The CDR3 extends over 13 amino acids. Trimming took 2 bases from V and 0 from J, leaving 4 bases between them. CDR1 and CDR2 from the germline V gene are SGHDN and FVKESK. CDR3 sequence reads: CASSQQYQETQYF. In DNA, the CDR3 is TGTGCCAGCAGCCAACAGTACCAAGAGACCCAGTACTTC.

There are a few counts of this clonotype. The V call is TRBV4-2, the J call TRBJ2-2; 7 nucleotides line up with TRBD1. This CDR3 is built from 19 residues. V shed 1 base and J 6 bases; nucleotides not matched to a gene: 17. Germline V gene lookup returns CDR1 LGHNA and CDR2 YNFKEQ. The CDR3 DNA sequence: TGTGCCAGCAGCCAAGTGACAGGGTTGGAGGCGTCTAGGGCCGGGGAGCTGTTTTTT. The encoded protein is CASSQVTGLEASRAGELFF.

This clonotype showed up many times. The J gene is TRBJ1-1, the V gene TRBV12-3 or TRBV12-4; D gene unclear. V lost 3 bases and J lost 4, with 12 bases in between. The CDR3 has 14 amino acids. The DNA of the CDR3 is TGTGCCAGCAGTTTTCTGAAGCCTGCCACTGAAGCTTTCTTT. Translated: CASSFLKPATEAFF.

This clonotype was detected ten times or more. V and J are TRBV2 and TRBJ2-6; unclear D gene. V lost 3 bases and J lost 1, with 4 bases in between. Germline V lookup: CDR1 SNHLY, CDR2 FYNNEI. There are 14 residues in the CDR3. The DNA for the CDR3 is TGTGCCAGCAGTGATAATTCTGGGGCCAACGTCCTGACTTTC. It yields the protein CASSDNSGANVLTF.

J is TRBJ1-1 and V is TRBV10-1; D remains ambiguous. From germline, CDR1 is WNHNN and CDR2 SYGVQD (reference sequence). The ends were cut back, 2 bases at V and 1 base at J, with 5 bases in the middle. The CDR3 totals 13 residues. The CDR3 is CASSEQPNTEAFF. The CDR3 coding sequence is TGCGCCAGCAGTGAGCAGCCGAACACTGAAGCTTTCTTT.

This clonotype was counted at least ten times. The chain joins TRBV19 to TRBJ1-2, with 7 bases aligning to TRBD1. The germline V gene encodes CDR1 LNHDA and CDR2 SQIVND (reference sequence). The CDR3 totals 15 residues. Trimming at V came to 8 bases and at J to 0 bases, leaving 9 bases not matched to a gene. CDR3 sequence: CASFRRDSPNYGYTF. The CDR3 nucleotides read TGTGCCAGTTTCAGACGGGACAGTCCTAACTATGGCTACACCTTC.

This clonotype has just a few counts. This rearrangement joins TRBV9 to TRBJ1-1; D ambiguous. The V end lost 0 bases, the J end lost 4 bases, and 16 bases lay between the germline ends. The CDR3 consists of 16 residues. The germline CDR1 and CDR2 sequences are SGDLS and YYNGEE. CDR3 nucleotide sequence: TGTGCCAGCAGCGTAGATCCCGGTTCGGAGGGCACTGAAGCTTTCTTT. It codes for CASSVDPGSEGTEAFF.

This clonotype was found a few times. The chain couples TRBV3-1 to TRBJ2-1, with a possible D match to TRBD2 (5 bases). CDR3 size: 13 residues. From germline, CDR1 is LGHDT and CDR2 YNNKEL (reference sequence). The ends were cut back, 1 base at V and 5 bases at J, with 6 bases in the middle. CDR3: CASSQVLDNEQFF. CDR3 nucleotide sequence: TGTGCCAGCAGCCAAGTACTAGACAATGAGCAGTTCTTC.

V usage is TRBV11-3 and J usage is TRBJ2-1; weak D call: TRBD2 (5 bases). The CDR3 has 16 residues. Trimming took 5 bases from V and 5 from J, leaving 19 bases between them. Germline assignment: CDR1 SGHNT and CDR2 YENEEA. The CDR3 DNA sequence: TGTGCCAGCAGCACCTGGCCCGGGATTGGACACAATGAGCAGTTCTTC. Translating it yields CASSTWPGIGHNEQFF.

This clonotype was observed at least ten times. The rearrangement joins TRBV27 to TRBJ1-3, with 11 bases matching TRBD1. Trimming removed 8 bases from V and 0 bases from J; junction bases left unmatched: 9. The CDR3 runs to 17 residues. Germline CDR1 is MNHEY and CDR2 is SMNVEV (reference sequence). The CDR3 DNA is TGTGCCAGCTCCGGAGGGACAGGGGGACTCTCTGGAAACACCATATATTTT. Translating it yields CASSGGTGGLSGNTIYF.

This sequence joins TRBV4-3 and TRBJ2-5, with a weak D call TRBD1 (5 bases). V was cut by 2 bases and J by 5 bases, with 12 bases left in between. Germline V gene lookup returns CDR1 LGHNA and CDR2 YSLEER. The CDR3 has 14 amino acids. The CDR3 DNA sequence: TGCGCCAGCAGCCAAAACGCAGGGCTGGAGACCCAGTACTTC. Protein product: CASSQNAGLETQYF.

This clonotype was detected a few times. The chain recombines TRBV29-1 with TRBJ1-2; the match to TRBD1 covers 9 bases. This CDR3 spans 14 amino acids. With V trimmed by 4 bases and J by 10 bases, 13 bases remained unmatched. Germline assignment: CDR1 SQVTM and CDR2 ANQGSEA. CDR3 residues: CSVVTVSGQGDYTF. The DNA for the CDR3 is TGCAGCGTTGTCACTGTATCGGGACAGGGTGACTACACCTTC.

The CDR3 DNA follows: TGTGCCAGCAGTGAAGTGGCTAACTATGGCTACACCTTC. It yields the protein CASSEVANYGYTF. The chain links TRBV6-1 to TRBJ1-2; the D is unclear. The V gene lost 1 base and the J gene lost 0 bases, with 3 bases spanning the gap. From germline, CDR1 is MNHNS and CDR2 SASEGT. CDR3 size: 13 residues.

This clonotype was counted a few times. The CDR3 ends on some other residue instead of the conserved phenylalanine or tryptophan, so this is likely a read error. The DNA is left out, because the CDR3 cannot be placed on it with certainty; the CDR3 is given as TCRdb lists it. This chain connects TRBV28 to TRBJ2-5; the DNA was not compared with TRBD2, the D call given in the table. Per germline, CDR1 MDHEN and CDR2 SYDVKM. The CDR3 sequence runs 13 residues, both termini included. CDR3 sequence: CASSPRLAGGPSV.

This clonotype was seen at least ten times. This chain links TRBV7-2 with TRBJ2-2; D remains ambiguous. This CDR3 is built from 15 residues. V was pared by 8 bases and J by 3 bases, with 16 bases between. Germline loops: CDR1 SGHTA, CDR2 FQGNSA. CDR3 sequence reads: CASRSGSSYTGELFF. CDR3 coding DNA: TGTGCCAGCCGCTCTGGTTCCAGCTACACCGGGGAGCTGTTTTTT.